A single sample is the source of the 6 T cell receptor beta chains below, sequenced in a study of blood T cell repertoires in COVID-19. Measured with immunoSEQ multiplex PCR; TCRdb has only the in-frame clones, and not every one. Of more than 200,000 clones detected, 87% appear once; the ten largest clones hold 3%. The sample consisted of peripheral blood. The receptor set was obtained from a man younger than 30 with active or convalescent COVID-19.

The chain is built from TRBV29-1 and TRBJ2-2; D is possibly TRBD1 (5 bases). CDR3 length: 15 residues. The V gene's germline CDR1 is SQVTM and CDR2 ANQGSEA. V lost 5 bases to trimming and J lost 1 base, with 14 bases between them. The CDR3 DNA follows: TGCAGCGTTCCTCAGGGTTTGGGGAACACCGGGGAGCTGTTTTTT. This sequence encodes CSVPQGLGNTGELFF.

In this sample, this clone turned up once. The V call is TRBV30, the J call TRBJ1-2; TRBD1 matches at 8 bases. Per germline, CDR1 GTSNPN and CDR2 SVGIG (reference sequence). CDR3 size: 13 residues. With V trimmed by 8 bases and J by 4 bases, 9 bases remained unmatched. CDR3 sequence reads: CAVTGGMGYGYTF. The DNA of the CDR3 is TGTGCCGTCACAGGGGGAATGGGCTATGGCTACACCTTC.

This chain links TRBV6-5 with TRBJ2-5, with 12 positions matching TRBD2. V was clipped by 6 bases and J by 5 bases; unmatched bases: 4. The CDR3 length is 14 residues. Germline loops: CDR1 MNHEY, CDR2 SVGAGI. The CDR3 nucleotides read TGTGCCAGCAGACGACTAGCGGGAGACGAGACCCAGTACTTC. Translated: CASRRLAGDETQYF.

The chain uses TRBV11-2 and TRBJ1-1; 9 bases line up with TRBD1. Trimming cost V 7 bases and J 8 bases; bases outside gene matches: 11. This CDR3 spans 14 amino acids. CDR1 and CDR2 from the germline V gene are SGHAT and FQNNGV. The CDR3 coding sequence is TGTGCCAGCACGCACAGGGGGCGCTTTGTGGAAGCTTTCTTT. Its translation: CASTHRGRFVEAFF. Full variable domain (outside the CDR3, taken from reference TRBV11-2 and TRBJ1-1): EAGVAQSPRYKIIEKRQSVAFWCNPISGHATLYWYQQILGQGPKLLIQFQNNGVVDDSQLPKDRFSAERLKGVDSTLKIQPAKLEDSAVYLCASTHRGRFVEAFFGQGTRLTVV.

The chain uses TRBV27 and TRBJ2-1; D perhaps matches TRBD2 (5 bases). This CDR3 comprises 13 residues. Trimming shortened V by 6 bases and J by 2 bases, and 8 bases separated the two germline ends. Looked up from germline, CDR1 is MNHEY and CDR2 is SMNVEV (reference sequence). The CDR3 bases are TGTGCCAGCAGAGCGGCAGCCTACAATGAGCAGTTCTTC. Translating gives CASRAAAYNEQFF.

The chain combines TRBV5-4 with TRBJ2-2; D not certain. Germline loops: CDR1 SGHNT, CDR2 YYREEE (reference sequence). This CDR3 contains 15 residues. V was cut by 9 bases and J by 3 bases, with 18 bases left in between. The CDR3 region is CATSRTQIDTGELFF. The CDR3 region has the DNA TGTGCCACCTCCCGTACGCAGATCGACACCGGGGAGCTGTTTTTT.